Given below is one T cell receptor (beta chain) in context. The data belong to a study of blood T cell repertoires in COVID-19. About the study: Samples representing acute and convalescent COVID-19 were sourced from the United States, Italy and Spain. Sample material is recorded as cDNA or gDNA derived from T cells, B-cell-depleted T cells, or PBMCs.

Method: immunoSEQ multiplex PCR; TCRdb's copy keeps in-frame clones and lacks some. The data hold 200,000 or so clones, with approximately 80% observed a single time. Material: peripheral blood. The TCR was taken from a woman older than 75 with acute or convalescent COVID-19.

The CDR3 is CASSLEGAINTEAFF. As DNA, the CDR3 is TGTGCCAGCAGCTTGGAGGGGGCTATCAACACTGAAGCTTTCTTT. The chain carries TRBV5-6 and TRBJ1-1; 7 positions agree with TRBD1. This CDR3 region has 15 residues. V lost 0 bases to trimming and J lost 2 bases; unmatched junction nucleotides: 4. Looked up from germline, CDR1 is SGHDT and CDR2 is YYEEEE.